A single sample gave rise to the 30 T cell receptor beta chains below, sequenced in a study of T-cell memory formation after mild COVID-19. TCRdb passed the 5' RACE reads through MiXCR, listing each CDR3 protein once. The sample consists of 300,000 to 350,000 distinct CDR3 sequences, over 10% of them appearing once. Material: PBMCs or a T cell subset sorted from them (not recorded which). These TCRs come from a man younger than 35 who had mild COVID-19 (a few samples of this study predate the infection). Cell type and time point are not known.

In its sample, this clonotype was seen many times. This chain uses TRBV7-2 with TRBJ1-1; 8 positions match TRBD1. Germline V gene lookup returns CDR1 SGHTA and CDR2 FQGNSA. The J segment lost 1 base and the V segment lost 2 bases, leaving 3 bases of the junction unmatched. The CDR3 runs to 15 residues. CDR3 sequence (DNA): TGTGCCAGCAGCTTACTGGGGACAGGGAACACTGAAGCTTTCTTT. Its translation: CASSLLGTGNTEAFF.

The rearrangement links TRBV6-6 to TRBJ2-5; 11 nucleotides agree with TRBD2. Germline CDR1 is MNHNY and CDR2 is SVGAGI (reference sequence). CDR3 size: 14 residues. V dropped 7 bases and J dropped 5; count of bases not matched to a gene: 6. CDR3 bases: TGTGCCAGCACCCTAGCTAGCGGGAGGGAGACCCAGTACTTC. Amino acid sequence: CASTLASGRETQYF.

This clonotype was counted a few times. The chain uses TRBV5-1 and TRBJ2-5; 7 nucleotides line up with TRBD2. The CDR3 totals 14 residues. With 3 bases clipped from V and 5 bases from J, the junction kept 7 bases outside the gene matches. The germline V gene has CDR1 SGHRS and CDR2 YFSETQ. CDR3 protein: CASSWRLAEETQYF. DNA of the CDR3: TGCGCCAGCAGCTGGAGACTAGCCGAGGAGACCCAGTACTTC.

This clonotype has more than one count but fewer than ten. V usage is TRBV5-1 and J usage is TRBJ2-2; D ambiguous. Germline V gene lookup returns CDR1 SGHRS and CDR2 YFSETQ. V was cut by 2 bases and J by 0 bases, with 8 bases left in between. The CDR3 runs to 15 residues. The chain's CDR3 is CASSFGFSNTGELFF. CDR3 bases: TGCGCCAGCAGCTTTGGGTTTTCGAACACCGGGGAGCTGTTTTTT.

This clonotype was picked up a small number of times. The chain is built from TRBV15 and TRBJ2-1, with D perhaps TRBD2 (6 bases). The ends were cut back, 2 bases at V and 6 bases at J, with 20 bases in the middle. Germline CDR1 reads LNHNV; CDR2 reads YYDKDF (reference sequence). The CDR3 has 17 residues. This CDR3 reads CATSRTGTPRGGNEQFF. The CDR3 DNA sequence: TGTGCCACCAGCAGAACCGGGACTCCCCGAGGAGGCAATGAGCAGTTCTTC.

This clonotype was counted only a few times. The rearrangement uses TRBV6-2 or TRBV6-3 and TRBJ1-5; D is ambiguous. In germline, CDR1 is MNHEY, CDR2 SVGEGT. The CDR3 sequence is 14 residues long. V lost 4 bases to trimming and J lost 0 bases, with 7 bases between them. The CDR3 sequence is CASSWGNSNQPQHF. The DNA of the CDR3 is TGTGCCAGCAGTTGGGGAAATAGCAATCAGCCCCAGCATTTT.

This clonotype has only a few counts. The J gene is TRBJ2-2, the V gene TRBV7-2; perhaps TRBD2 as D (5 bases). CDR3 length: 16 amino acids. CDR1 and CDR2 (germline): SGHTA, FQGNSA. The V end was cut by 5 bases, the J end by 3 bases, with 16 bases between. The CDR3 bases are TGTGCCAGCAGCCCCCGCCCTGACGGGGACACCGGGGAGCTGTTTTTT. It translates to CASSPRPDGDTGELFF.

DNA for the CDR3: TGTGCCAGCACCCCGGAGGTTAGCGGGGAGCTGTTTTTT. It translates to CASTPEVSGELFF. The J gene is TRBJ2-2, the V gene TRBV12-3 or TRBV12-4, with D tentatively TRBD2 (5 bases). Trimming removed 7 bases at V and 7 bases at J, with 13 bases between. This CDR3 has 13 residues.

This clonotype has a count of ten or more. The V and J genes are TRBV5-5 and TRBJ2-1; 10 bases line up with TRBD1. V lost 4 bases and J lost 5; bases outside the gene matches: 12. Germline values: CDR1 SGHKS, CDR2 YYEKEE (reference sequence). CDR3 size: 17 residues. The DNA for the CDR3 is TGTGCCAGCAGCCCCAACTTGGGACAGGGGCTGGACAATGAGCAGTTCTTC. Residues: CASSPNLGQGLDNEQFF.

A few counts support this clonotype. The CDR3, as DNA: TGTGCCAGCAGCTCCCTAGCCGGACAGCCCCAGCATTTT. Its translation: CASSSLAGQPQHF. The chain joins TRBV7-2 to TRBJ1-5; D unresolved. Per germline, CDR1 SGHTA and CDR2 FQGNSA. The germline V and J ends were trimmed by 4 bases and 7 bases, with 11 bases remaining between them. This CDR3 has 13 amino acids.

This clonotype was detected only a few times. DNA for the CDR3: TGTGCCAGCAGTTATGGTTGGGAGACCCAGTACTTC. This encodes CASSYGWETQYF. This sequence joins TRBV6-5 and TRBJ2-5, with unresolved D. V was cut by 3 bases and J by 5 bases, with 7 bases left in between. The germline CDR1 and CDR2 sequences are MNHEY and SVGAGI. This CDR3 has 12 amino acids.

This clonotype was picked up a small number of times. The chain joins TRBV7-6 to TRBJ2-1, with D perhaps TRBD1 or TRBD2 (6 bases each). The CDR3 totals 12 residues. The V and J ends lost 6 bases and 9 bases respectively, with 12 bases between them. Germline CDR1 is SGHVS and CDR2 is FNYEAQ. CDR3 sequence reads: CASSMTGAEQFF. The CDR3 DNA reads as TGTGCCAGCAGTATGACGGGGGCTGAGCAGTTCTTC. The full variable domain, completed using reference TRBV7-6 and TRBJ2-1, is GAGVSQSPRYKVTKRGQDVALRCDPISGHVSLYWYRQALGQGPEFLTYFNYEAQQDKSGLPNDRFSAERPEGSISTLTIQRTEQRDSAMYRCASSMTGAEQFFGPGTRLTVL.

A few counts support this clonotype. V gene TRBV10-3 combines with J gene TRBJ2-7, with D perhaps TRBD2 (6 bases). The germline V gene has CDR1 ENHRY and CDR2 SYGVKD. Between the trimmed V and J ends, which lost 6 bases and 2 bases, there was a span of 14 bases. The CDR3 contains 14 residues. The CDR3 loop reads CAIRPGTGAYEQYV. The DNA for the CDR3 is TGTGCCATCAGGCCCGGGACGGGAGCCTACGAGCAGTACGTC.

The sample holds many counts of this clonotype. V gene TRBV5-1 combines with J gene TRBJ1-2, with a tentative D call TRBD1 (5 bases). Germline V gives CDR1 SGHRS, CDR2 YFSETQ. This CDR3 is 13 amino acids long. Trimming shortened V by 0 bases and J by 10 bases, and 13 bases separated the two germline ends. As DNA, the CDR3 is TGCGCCAGCAGCTTGGGACAGCCGGCGTTCTACACCTTC. Its translation is CASSLGQPAFYTF.

This clonotype was recorded a few times. V is TRBV7-6 and J is TRBJ2-1; perhaps TRBD2 as D (5 bases). Per germline, CDR1 SGHVS and CDR2 FNYEAQ. Trimming removed 4 bases from V and 6 bases from J, with 10 bases in between. The CDR3 extends over 13 amino acids. The CDR3 here is CASSSAELNEQFF. The CDR3 DNA sequence: TGTGCCAGCAGCTCAGCGGAGCTCAATGAGCAGTTCTTC.

The chain links TRBV29-1 to TRBJ2-1, with a tentative D call TRBD1 (5 bases). There are 13 residues in the CDR3. The germline V gene encodes CDR1 SQVTM and CDR2 ANQGSEA. V lost 1 base and J lost 6, with 10 bases in between. In DNA form, the CDR3 reads TGCAGCGTTGAAGCAGGGATGATCAATGAGCAGTTCTTC. Residues: CSVEAGMINEQFF.

This clonotype came up a few times. The genes are TRBV3-1 and TRBJ2-1, with 9 bases matching TRBD2. This CDR3 has 14 amino acids. Looked up from germline, CDR1 is LGHDT and CDR2 is YNNKEL (reference sequence). The V segment lost 6 bases and the J segment 14 bases; nucleotides outside the gene matches: 14. The CDR3 protein is CASSPTAGGREEFF. The DNA of the CDR3 is TGTGCCAGCAGTCCAACGGCGGGGGGGAGAGAGGAGTTCTTC.

This chain links TRBV2 with TRBJ1-2; TRBD1 matches at 8 bases. The CDR3 is 14 residues long. Germline CDR1 SNHLY, CDR2 FYNNEI. Losses at the gene ends were 3 bases for V and 5 bases for J; bases not matched to a gene: 5. The chain's CDR3 is CASSETGTGYGYTF. The CDR3 DNA follows: TGTGCCAGCAGTGAGACCGGGACAGGATATGGCTACACCTTC.

In its sample, this clonotype was seen a few times. The chain combines TRBV12-3 or TRBV12-4 with TRBJ2-3, with no clear D. The CDR3 is 15 residues long. The V end lost 11 bases, the J end lost 3 bases, and 21 bases lay between the germline ends. This CDR3 reads CASHPGQPWTDTQYF. Here the CDR3 DNA reads TGTGCCTCGCATCCGGGTCAGCCATGGACAGATACGCAGTATTTT.

The V and J genes are TRBV24-1 and TRBJ2-1, with 7 bases that match TRBD1. Per germline, CDR1 KGHDR and CDR2 SFDVKD. Germline trimming cut 5 bases from V and 9 bases from J; bases unmatched to any gene: 9. The CDR3 covers 14 residues. DNA of the CDR3: TGTGCCACCAGTGCAACCGACAGGGACAGTGAGCAGTTCTTC. Translating gives CATSATDRDSEQFF.

This clonotype was seen more than once but under ten times. This chain connects TRBV4-1 to TRBJ2-7; D gene unclear. Per the germline V gene, CDR1 is MGHRA and CDR2 is YSYEKL. V was pared by 0 bases and J by 1 base, with 10 bases between. The CDR3 length is 15 residues. The CDR3 DNA follows: TGCGCCAGCAGCCAAGAAGGCCAGTATTCCTACGAGCAGTACTTC. Its translation: CASSQEGQYSYEQYF.

The chain links TRBV6-2 or TRBV6-3 to TRBJ1-1; TRBD1 is a possible D gene (6 bases). This CDR3 has 15 amino acids. Germline values: CDR1 MNHEY, CDR2 SVGEGT. V lost 8 bases and J 0 bases, leaving 16 bases between the germline ends. The CDR3 sequence: CASLPGGGVNTEAFF. As DNA, the CDR3 is TGTGCCAGCCTTCCCGGCGGGGGCGTGAACACTGAAGCTTTCTTT.

The chain uses TRBV6-1 and TRBJ2-1; D call uncertain. CDR1 MNHNS and CDR2 SASEGT come from the germline V gene. V was clipped by 6 bases and J by 1 base, with 13 bases between them. This CDR3 spans 15 amino acids. The CDR3 sequence: CASRALGGSYNEQFF. The CDR3 DNA reads as TGTGCCAGCAGGGCGTTGGGTGGGTCCTACAATGAGCAGTTCTTC.

The chain combines TRBV13 with TRBJ2-7, with 10 bases that match TRBD1. The J segment lost 1 base and the V segment lost 0 bases, leaving 3 bases of the junction unmatched. CDR1 is PRHDT, CDR2 FYEKMQ, per germline (reference sequence). The CDR3 runs to 16 residues. In DNA, the CDR3 is TGTGCCAGCAGCTTAGGCAGGACAGGGGGGTCCTACGAGCAGTACTTC. It encodes CASSLGRTGGSYEQYF.

The chain has TRBV12-3 or TRBV12-4 and TRBJ2-5; the D gene is possibly TRBD1 (6 bases). V was pared by 2 bases and J by 5 bases, with 15 bases between. This CDR3 has 15 amino acids. CDR3 residues: CASSLSGQQRETQYF. The CDR3 DNA reads as TGTGCCAGCAGTTTAAGCGGACAGCAGCGGGAGACCCAGTACTTC.

This clonotype was seen ten or more times. This chain links TRBV18 with TRBJ1-5; D gene unclear. CDR3 length equals 13 residues. Germline V gene sequence: CDR1 KGHSH, CDR2 LQKENI. Trimming stripped 2 bases from V and 5 bases from J, with 7 bases between. CDR3 in DNA: TGTGCCAGCTCACCAGGGGTGTATCAGCCCCAGCATTTT. Translation: CASSPGVYQPQHF.

This clonotype has more than one count but fewer than ten. CDR3 in amino acids: CASSTRQYDETQYF. The CDR3 nucleotides read TGTGCCAGCAGCACCCGACAGTACGACGAGACCCAGTACTTC. The chain has TRBV7-2 and TRBJ2-5; D is possibly TRBD1 (5 bases). CDR1 SGHTA and CDR2 FQGNSA come from the germline V gene. The CDR3 contains 14 residues. V was trimmed by 5 bases and J by 5 bases, leaving 15 bases between them.

The V gene is TRBV29-1, the J gene TRBJ1-3, with no clear D. This CDR3 contains 14 residues. Trimming took off 6 bases at V and 0 bases at J, with 12 bases between the two ends. The germline V gene has CDR1 SQVTM and CDR2 ANQGSEA. CDR3 amino acids: CSVLYRGSGNTIYF. CDR3 bases: TGCAGCGTCCTGTATCGGGGCTCTGGAAACACCATATATTTT.

This clonotype was detected a few times. V is TRBV12-5 and J is TRBJ1-2, with 9 bases fitting TRBD1. The CDR3 totals 14 residues. Losses at the gene ends were 7 bases for V and 8 bases for J; bases not matched to a gene: 11. Germline CDR1 reads LGHNT; CDR2 reads FRNRAP. CDR3 region: CASAPGTGLYGYTF. The CDR3, as DNA: TGTGCTAGTGCTCCCGGGACAGGGCTATACGGCTACACCTTC.

The chain combines TRBV7-2 with TRBJ1-6; D remains ambiguous. CDR3 length: 13 residues. The V and J ends lost 5 bases and 8 bases respectively, with 10 bases between them. Germline V gives CDR1 SGHTA, CDR2 FQGNSA. The CDR3 nucleotides read TGTGCCAGCAGCCCCGAGTGGGATTCACCCCTCCACTTT. Amino acids: CASSPEWDSPLHF.